Sequencing of this T cell receptor (beta chain) was carried out in a study of regulatory T cells in long-lasting Graves disease. Time point meaning: newly diagnosed GD, antithyroid drugs for less than 3 months. PBMC RNA was the source of the TCR library. V lost 4 bases, J lost 2 bases, and 18 bases lay in between. In germline, CDR1 is MGHRA, CDR2 YSYEKL. The CDR3 extends over 17 amino acids. Sequencing libraries for TCR beta were prepared with iRepertoire HTBI primers and Arm-PCR of CDR3 regions. As handled by the study authors: Among the samples, around 61 TRBV and approximately 13 TRBJ segments were identified. TCRdb independently ran MiXCR on the multiplex PCR reads; one entry per CDR3 protein. The V and J calls reflect TCRdb's pipeline rather than the authors' work. Of roughly 560,000 distinct CDR3 sequences detected, around 11% appear once; the ten largest clones hold over 7%. This clonotype was seen only a few times.

The same data also contributed to another study, on T cells in Graves' hyperthyroidism and ophthalmopathy. Per that paper: HTBI primers were used for first-round RT-PCR of the TCR CDR3. The blood repertoire included most of the expanded thyroid clonotypes above 0.001.

This specimen was peripheral blood mononuclear cells (PBMCs), taken at new diagnosis, from a patient treated with antithyroid drugs. The chain links TRBV4-1 to TRBJ2-4; D call uncertain. This sequence originates from a woman aged 25 to 39 with Graves disease. CDR3 sequence (DNA): TGCGCCAGCAGCCCTTCACCCAAAACTGTGCCCAAAAACATTCAGTACTTC. Protein: CASSPSPKTVPKNIQYF.